This TCR beta chain was found in a study of cytomegalovirus exposure and HLA in healthy donors. In the PCR, 60 Vbeta and 13 Jbeta primers were used. Profiling relied on immunoSEQ multiplex PCR, and the TCRdb table lists in-frame clones only, not all of them. The sample lists 150,000 to 200,000 clones, approximately 80% occurring once. CDR3 length equals 17 residues. Trimming removed 3 bases at V and 0 bases at J, with 19 bases between. The germline gives CDR1 GTSNPN, CDR2 SVGIG (reference sequence). This TCR was sampled from a boy aged 10-17 years in good health and CMV-seronegative. The chain couples TRBV30 to TRBJ2-3; D gene unclear. The sample consisted of PBMCs. The CDR3 DNA follows: TGTGCCTGGAGGCGGATTCGTTTGTTGTCTAGCACAGATACGCAGTATTTT. As protein: CAWRRIRLLSSTDTQYF.